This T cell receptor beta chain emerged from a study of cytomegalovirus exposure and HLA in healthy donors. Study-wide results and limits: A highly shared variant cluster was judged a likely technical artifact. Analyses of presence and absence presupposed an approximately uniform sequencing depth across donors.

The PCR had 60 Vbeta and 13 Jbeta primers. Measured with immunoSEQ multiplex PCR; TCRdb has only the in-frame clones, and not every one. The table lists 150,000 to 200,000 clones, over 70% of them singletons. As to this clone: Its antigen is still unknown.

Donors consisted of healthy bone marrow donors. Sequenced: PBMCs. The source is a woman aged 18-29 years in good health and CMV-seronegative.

The CDR3 is CASSQDDGRSTNTEAFF. CDR3 nucleotide sequence: TGTGCCAGCAGCCAAGATGATGGCCGATCAACGAACACTGAAGCTTTCTTT. V and J are TRBV4-2 and TRBJ1-1, with D unresolved. Per the germline V gene, CDR1 is LGHNA and CDR2 is YNFKEQ. Trimming left V 0 bases short and J 1 base short, with 15 bases between. The CDR3 runs to 17 residues.